These 30 T cell receptor beta chains originate from one sample sequenced in a study of control samples from healthy donors and cancer patients (TCRdb year 2020). Receptor libraries were prepared by the immunoSEQ multiplex PCR assay. The immuneACCESS repertoire file appears here via TCRdb, limited to in-frame rearrangements. These files lack a portion of the clones; in checked studies, under half of the deficit traces to unresolved V genes, and the cause of the others is not known. The sample yields 100,000 or so clones; 92% were counted once. The biggest ten clones account for about 2.5% of the sample. Sequences were obtained from blood. These receptor sequences come from a woman aged 18-35 years in good health.

V usage is TRBV11-3 and J usage is TRBJ1-6; TRBD1 is a possible D gene (5 bases). This CDR3 has 16 amino acids. Germline loops: CDR1 SGHNT, CDR2 YENEEA. Between the trimmed V and J ends, which lost 6 bases and 7 bases, there was a span of 19 bases. The CDR3 DNA is TGTGCCAGCAGTCCACGGGGCCCTCGAGGGAATTCACCCCTCCACTTT. It yields the protein CASSPRGPRGNSPLHF.

The table lists this clone with a count of one. The chain is built from TRBV7-3 and TRBJ2-3; D is perhaps TRBD1 or TRBD2 (7 bases each). V shed 3 bases and J shed 0 bases, with 19 bases lying between them. The CDR3 covers 18 residues. The germline gives CDR1 SGHTA, CDR2 FQGTGA. The CDR3 spells CASSFSRGGYASTDTQYF. The CDR3 DNA is TGTGCCAGCAGCTTCTCCAGGGGGGGCTACGCTAGCACAGATACGCAGTATTTT.

This sequence joins TRBV12-5 and TRBJ1-1; weak D call: TRBD1 (6 bases). Trimming cost V 3 bases and J 1 base, with 9 bases left between them. The CDR3 spans 14 residues. CDR1 is LGHNT, CDR2 FRNRAP, per germline. The CDR3 region has the DNA TGTGCTAGTGGTTTCGGGACACCGAACACTGAAGCTTTCTTT. It specifies CASGFGTPNTEAFF.

The gene calls are TRBV27 and TRBJ2-7; 8 bases line up with TRBD2. The CDR3 length is 14 residues. In germline, CDR1 is MNHEY, CDR2 SMNVEV (reference sequence). V lost 3 bases, J lost 4 bases, and 5 bases stayed unmatched. The CDR3 bases are TGTGCCAGCAGTTTCGGGGGGGCTGGTTACGAGCAGTACTTC. It yields the protein CASSFGGAGYEQYF.

CDR3 sequence: CATSDQYVDQPQHF. CDR3 coding DNA: TGTGCCACCAGTGATCAATATGTCGATCAGCCCCAGCATTTT. The chain uses TRBV24-1 and TRBJ1-5, with D unclear. V shed 3 bases and J shed 5 bases, with 10 bases lying between them. The CDR3 has 14 residues. Germline CDR1 KGHDR, CDR2 SFDVKD.

This clone has just a few counts. The chain is built from TRBV7-9 and TRBJ1-5, with 8 nucleotides matching TRBD1. CDR3 length equals 15 residues. Germline V gene lookup returns CDR1 SEHNR and CDR2 FQNEAQ (reference sequence). The V segment lost 8 bases and the J segment 4 bases; nucleotides outside the gene matches: 10. CDR3 loop: CASGKTGGLNQPQHF. The CDR3 nucleotides are TGTGCCAGCGGCAAAACAGGGGGTCTTAATCAGCCCCAGCATTTT.

The J gene is TRBJ2-1, the V gene TRBV18, with unresolved D. Deletions cut 3 bases from V and 4 bases from J, with 7 bases between. The CDR3 covers 13 residues. Germline values: CDR1 KGHSH, CDR2 LQKENI. The CDR3 DNA follows: TGTGCCAGCTCACCCGTCCAGTACAATGAGCAGTTCTTC. Amino acids: CASSPVQYNEQFF. Full variable domain (remainder filled in from reference TRBV18 and TRBJ2-1): NAGVMQNPRHLVRRRGQEARLRCSPMKGHSHVYWYRQLPEEGLKFMVYLQKENIIDESGMPKERFSAEFPKEGPSILRIQQVVRGDSAAYFCASSPVQYNEQFFGPGTRLTVL.

This clone was seen once. The V and J genes are TRBV11-2 and TRBJ1-1, with 8 bases that match TRBD1. J lost 8 bases, V lost 2 bases, and 10 bases had no gene match. The CDR3 totals 15 residues. Germline-derived CDR1 and CDR2 are SGHAT and FQNNGV. CDR3 DNA sequence: TGTGCCAGCAGCTTACAACCAGGACAGGGCTGGGAAGCTTTCTTT. Protein: CASSLQPGQGWEAFF.

V gene TRBV3-1 (or the pseudogene TRBV3-2) combines with J gene TRBJ1-5; the D is unclear. The ends were cut back, 4 bases at V and 8 bases at J, with 15 bases in the middle. Germline CDR1 LGHDT, CDR2 YNNKEL (reference sequence). The CDR3 covers 14 residues. The CDR3 region has the DNA TGTGCCAGCAGCCTAGCATCCAGTTCTAAGCCCCAGCATTTT. This gives the protein CASSLASSSKPQHF.

The chain uses TRBV29-1 and TRBJ2-5, with 8 bases that match TRBD2. Germline CDR1 SQVTM, CDR2 ANQGSEA. CDR3 size: 14 residues. Trimming took 6 bases from V and 5 from J; bases not matched to a gene: 11. DNA of the CDR3: TGCAGCGTCGTCCGCTCGACTAGCGAGGAGACCCAGTACTTC. Translated: CSVVRSTSEETQYF.

J is TRBJ1-1 and V is TRBV29-1, with D possibly matching TRBD1 (5 bases). The germline V and J ends were trimmed by 5 bases and 4 bases, with 20 bases remaining between them. Germline assignment: CDR1 SQVTM and CDR2 ANQGSEA. The CDR3 runs 15 residues. The CDR3 region has the DNA TGCAGCGTTTCGACAGAACCACCTCCCGTCACTGAAGCTTTCTTT. It codes for CSVSTEPPPVTEAFF.

The chain carries TRBV6-2 or TRBV6-3 and TRBJ2-2, with D unclear. The CDR3 extends over 16 amino acids. V was trimmed by 0 bases and J by 3 bases, leaving 11 bases between them. CDR1 and CDR2 from the germline V gene are MNHEY and SVGEGT. The CDR3 spells CASSYSRQEYTGELFF. CDR3 sequence (DNA): TGTGCCAGCAGTTACTCCCGGCAGGAGTACACCGGGGAGCTGTTTTTT.

The CDR3 sequence: CASSSVAGGPAGELFF. The CDR3 DNA follows: TGTGCCAGCAGTTCCGTAGCGGGAGGGCCGGCCGGGGAGCTGTTTTTT. V and J are TRBV6-2 or TRBV6-3 and TRBJ2-2; 11 bases line up with TRBD2. Germline CDR1 MNHEY, CDR2 SVGEGT. V dropped 4 bases and J dropped 6; count of bases not matched to a gene: 7. The CDR3 covers 16 residues.

The chain links TRBV5-6 to TRBJ2-1; a weak D match, TRBD2 (6 bases). The germline V gene has CDR1 SGHDT and CDR2 YYEEEE. V was cut by 4 bases and J by 0 bases, with 23 bases left in between. CDR3 size: 19 residues. The CDR3 sequence is CASSRGWRTGLSSYNEQFF. The DNA for the CDR3 is TGTGCCAGCAGCCGAGGTTGGCGGACGGGACTCAGCTCCTACAATGAGCAGTTCTTC.

This clone was picked up one time. The chain employs TRBV2 and TRBJ2-7; D unclear. With 10 bases removed from V and 0 bases from J, the gap between germline ends came to 13 bases. Per the germline V gene, CDR1 is SNHLY and CDR2 is FYNNEI. The CDR3 loop spans 13 amino acids. The CDR3 loop reads CAILGRPSYEQYF. The CDR3, as DNA: TGTGCCATCCTAGGACGGCCCTCCTACGAGCAGTACTTC. The full variable domain, completed using reference TRBV2 and TRBJ2-7, is EPEVTQTPSHQVTQMGQEVILRCVPISNHLYFYWYRQILGQKVEFLVSFYNNEISEKSEIFDDQFSVERPDGSNFTLKIRSTKLEDSAMYFCAILGRPSYEQYFGPGTRLTVT.

The V gene is TRBV7-2, the J gene TRBJ1-6; weak D call: TRBD1 (6 bases). V dropped 1 base and J dropped 3 bases, with 7 bases sitting between them. CDR1 is SGHTA, CDR2 FQGNSA, per germline. This CDR3 has 15 residues. Here the CDR3 DNA reads TGTGCCAGCAGCTTAGAGACAGGCTATAATTCACCCCTCCACTTT. Encoded protein: CASSLETGYNSPLHF.

V usage is TRBV5-1 and J usage is TRBJ2-1, with TRBD2 matching over 10 bases. The ends lost 4 bases at V and 4 bases at J; junction bases unmatched: 11. The CDR3 has 17 amino acids. Per the germline V gene, CDR1 is SGHRS and CDR2 is YFSETQ. CDR3 amino acids: CASSPRITSGKYNEQFF. The CDR3 DNA reads as TGCGCCAGCAGCCCCCGCATCACTAGCGGGAAGTACAATGAGCAGTTCTTC.

This chain connects TRBV11-2 to TRBJ2-1; 10 bases agree with TRBD1. CDR1 and CDR2 (germline): SGHAT, FQNNGV. The junction had 7 bases not matched to a gene; V was cut back by 7 bases and J by 7 bases. The CDR3 is 14 amino acids. CDR3 amino acids: CASTEGQGRNEQFF. The CDR3, as DNA: TGTGCCAGCACCGAGGGACAGGGGCGGAATGAGCAGTTCTTC.

This clone was observed once. The J gene is TRBJ1-5, the V gene TRBV28; unclear D gene. This CDR3 is 18 amino acids long. Trimming cost V 7 bases and J 4 bases, with 26 bases left between them. Germline values: CDR1 MDHEN, CDR2 SYDVKM. In DNA, the CDR3 is TGTGCCAGCACCCCCCCTTCGACCGCCTCTTGTTGTAATCAGCCCCAGCATTTT. Its translation: CASTPPSTASCCNQPQHF.

The CDR3 nucleotides are TGTGCCATCAGAATGCCGGGACAGGGCTTCTACAATGAGCAGTTCTTC. This sequence encodes CAIRMPGQGFYNEQFF. The gene calls are TRBV10-3 and TRBJ2-1; TRBD1 matches 9 bases. The CDR3 extends over 16 amino acids. Germline V gene data show CDR1 as ENHRY and CDR2 as SYGVKD. The junction had 9 bases not matched to a gene; V was cut back by 6 bases and J by 3 bases.

V gene TRBV7-6 combines with J gene TRBJ2-1; the match to TRBD2 covers 13 bases. This CDR3 contains 16 residues. Germline CDR1 SGHVS, CDR2 FNYEAQ. Trimming took 2 bases from V and 9 from J; bases not matched to a gene: 7. The DNA of the CDR3 is TGTGCCAGCAGCTTATGGACTAGCGGGAGTGACGGTGAGCAGTTCTTC. This sequence encodes CASSLWTSGSDGEQFF. The full variable domain, completed using reference TRBV7-6 and TRBJ2-1, is GAGVSQSPRYKVTKRGQDVALRCDPISGHVSLYWYRQALGQGPEFLTYFNYEAQQDKSGLPNDRFSAERPEGSISTLTIQRTEQRDSAMYRCASSLWTSGSDGEQFFGPGTRLTVL.

V usage is TRBV27 and J usage is TRBJ1-5; 8 nucleotides align to TRBD1. Germline V CDR1 and CDR2: MNHEY, SMNVEV (reference sequence). The CDR3 sequence is 16 residues long. V dropped 8 bases and J dropped 1; count of bases not matched to a gene: 10. CDR3 loop: CASGAGGEWSNQPQHF. The CDR3 bases are TGTGCCAGCGGGGCAGGGGGCGAGTGGAGCAATCAGCCCCAGCATTTT.

This clone showed up just a few times. The CDR3 region has the DNA TGCGCCAGCAGCTTGGCGGACAGGGAAGCTGGCTACACCTTC. This translates into CASSLADREAGYTF. The chain recombines TRBV5-1 with TRBJ1-2; 8 bases map to TRBD1. Looked up from germline, CDR1 is SGHRS and CDR2 is YFSETQ. V shed 0 bases, J shed 7 bases, and the junction held 5 bases outside the gene matches. This CDR3 has 14 residues.

This chain uses TRBV7-9 with TRBJ2-5; D possibly corresponds to TRBD1 (6 bases). The V end lost 3 bases, the J end lost 0 bases, and 11 bases lay between the germline ends. Germline V CDR1 and CDR2: SEHNR, FQNEAQ (reference sequence). The CDR3 is 15 residues long. The CDR3 region has the DNA TGTGCCAGCAGCTTTACAGGGAGTAACCAAGAGACCCAGTACTTC. Translating gives CASSFTGSNQETQYF.

In its sample, this clone was seen a few times. This chain connects TRBV15 to TRBJ2-7, with D unresolved. There are 14 residues in the CDR3. The germline gives CDR1 LNHNV, CDR2 YYDKDF (reference sequence). V was cut by 4 bases and J by 6 bases, with 16 bases left in between. The CDR3: CATSIDRVLGEQYF. The CDR3, as DNA: TGTGCCACCAGCATTGACCGGGTCTTGGGCGAGCAGTACTTC.

DNA for the CDR3: TGCGCCAGCAGCCAGGGAGGGACCTACAATGAGCAGTTCTTC. Amino acid sequence: CASSQGGTYNEQFF. The chain couples TRBV4-3 to TRBJ2-1; 7 positions agree with TRBD2. CDR3 length: 14 amino acids. In germline, CDR1 is LGHNA, CDR2 YSLEER. V dropped 3 bases and J dropped 2; count of bases not matched to a gene: 1.

This clone was seen a handful of times. V and J are TRBV10-3 and TRBJ2-2, with 9 bases lining up with TRBD2. V dropped 0 bases and J dropped 4; count of bases not matched to a gene: 6. This CDR3 is 17 amino acids long. Germline V gene data show CDR1 as ENHRY and CDR2 as SYGVKD. The CDR3 loop is CAISESARGGGTGELFF. The CDR3 region has the DNA TGTGCCATCAGTGAGTCGGCGCGGGGGGGTGGCACCGGGGAGCTGTTTTTT.

This clone was seen once. The genes are TRBV7-6 and TRBJ2-7; D possibly uses TRBD1 or TRBD2 (5 bases each). Germline V gives CDR1 SGHVS, CDR2 FNYEAQ. The CDR3 covers 15 residues. Trimming stripped 2 bases from V and 0 bases from J, with 11 bases between. The CDR3 loop is CASSLTGLSSYEQYF. The CDR3 DNA sequence: TGTGCCAGCAGCTTAACGGGGCTAAGCTCCTACGAGCAGTACTTC.

The rearrangement uses TRBV7-2 and TRBJ2-7; TRBD1 aligns across 8 bases. V shed 4 bases, J shed 6 bases, and the junction held 11 bases outside the gene matches. Looked up from germline, CDR1 is SGHTA and CDR2 is FQGNSA. CDR3 length: 15 residues. CDR3 coding DNA: TGTGCCAGCAGCTCAGGGACAGGCGACAGGGGCGAGCAGTACTTC. This encodes CASSSGTGDRGEQYF. Complete variable domain (other parts from reference TRBV7-2 and TRBJ2-7): GAGVSQSPSNKVTEKGKDVELRCDPISGHTALYWYRQSLGQGLEFLIYFQGNSAPDKSGLPSDRFSAERTGGSVSTLTIQRTQQEDSAVYLCASSSGTGDRGEQYFGPGTRLTVT.

The V call is TRBV4-1, the J call TRBJ2-3; D unclear. Germline values: CDR1 MGHRA, CDR2 YSYEKL. CDR3 length: 13 amino acids. The V end lost 1 base, the J end lost 5 bases, and 7 bases lay between the germline ends. The CDR3 region has the DNA TGCGCCAGCAGCCAAGTGGGGATAGATACGCAGTATTTT. Amino acid sequence: CASSQVGIDTQYF.